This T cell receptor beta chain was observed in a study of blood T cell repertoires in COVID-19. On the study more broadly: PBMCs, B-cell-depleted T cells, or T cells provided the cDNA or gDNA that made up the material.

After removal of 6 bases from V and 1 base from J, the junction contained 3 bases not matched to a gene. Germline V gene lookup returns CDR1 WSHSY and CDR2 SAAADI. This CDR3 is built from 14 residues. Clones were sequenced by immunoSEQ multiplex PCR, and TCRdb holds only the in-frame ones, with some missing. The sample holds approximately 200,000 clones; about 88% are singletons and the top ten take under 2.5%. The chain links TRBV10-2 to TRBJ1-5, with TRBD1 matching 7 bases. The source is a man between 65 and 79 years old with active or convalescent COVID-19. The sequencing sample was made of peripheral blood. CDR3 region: CASSEQGSNQPQHF. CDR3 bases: TGCGCCAGCAGCGAACAGGGGAGCAATCAGCCCCAGCATTTT.